This T cell receptor (beta chain) was retrieved from a study of cytomegalovirus exposure and HLA in healthy donors. PCR used 60 Vbeta primers and 13 Jbeta primers. Method: immunoSEQ multiplex PCR; TCRdb's copy keeps in-frame clones and lacks some. The sample consists of about 120,000 clones, 75% to 90% of them appearing once. The CDR3 is 14 residues long. The germline V gene has CDR1 LGHNA and CDR2 YNFKEQ. V lost 0 bases, J lost 9 bases, and 15 bases lay in between. Sequenced sample: PBMCs. The receptor was isolated from a man in his forties in good health and CMV-seronegative. The rearrangement links TRBV4-2 to TRBJ2-7; no reliable D call. The CDR3 loop is CASSQEYEVQRQYF. CDR3 DNA: TGTGCCAGCAGCCAAGAGTATGAGGTCCAGAGGCAGTACTTC.